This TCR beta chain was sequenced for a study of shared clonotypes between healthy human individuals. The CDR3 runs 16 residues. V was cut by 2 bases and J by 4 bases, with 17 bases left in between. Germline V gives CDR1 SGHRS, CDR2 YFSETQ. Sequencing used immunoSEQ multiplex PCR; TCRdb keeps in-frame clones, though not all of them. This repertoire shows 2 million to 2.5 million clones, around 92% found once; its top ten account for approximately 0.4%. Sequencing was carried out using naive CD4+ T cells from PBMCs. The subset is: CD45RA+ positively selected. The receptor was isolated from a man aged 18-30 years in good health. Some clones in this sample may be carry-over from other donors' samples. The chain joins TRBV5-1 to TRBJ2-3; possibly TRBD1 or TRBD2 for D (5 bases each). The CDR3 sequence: CASSLEWRQGADTQYF. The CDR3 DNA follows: TGCGCCAGCAGCTTAGAGTGGAGGCAGGGAGCAGATACGCAGTATTTT.